This T cell receptor (beta chain) was recovered during a study of blood T cells in healthy people across ages. In its sample, this clonotype was seen a few times. Using a J-beta primer mix together with a sample-barcoded 5' primer, a second PCR was run for about 6 to 11 cycles. TCRdb re-called the 5' RACE reads through MiXCR, storing one row per CDR3 protein. The table shows around 1.7 million distinct CDR3 sequences, with roughly 27% occurring only once. The CDR3 consists of 14 residues. Trimming shortened V by 4 bases and J by 8 bases, and 18 bases separated the two germline ends. The germline gives CDR1 DFQATT, CDR2 SNEGSKA (reference sequence).

The TCR was taken from a woman in her thirties in good health. The sequenced material came from blood. J is TRBJ2-1 and V is TRBV20-1; a weak D match, TRBD1 (5 bases). CDR3 in amino acids: CSAIDSFHRDEQFF. DNA of the CDR3: TGCAGTGCTATCGACAGTTTCCACCGAGATGAGCAGTTCTTC.